A selection of T cell receptor beta chains follows, all from one sample in a study of shared clonotypes between healthy human individuals. Data came from immunoSEQ multiplex PCR; TCRdb stores just in-frame clones and leaves some out. The sample lists around 700,000 clones; less than 80% were seen once. The sequenced sample consisted of memory CD4+ T cells sorted from blood. The receptor source for this set is a woman aged 25 to 39 in good health. Each CDR3 is given with its conserved first and last residue. Each record gives: D gene, J gene, clone size, V gene, CDR3 protein, CDR3 DNA. D genes are given only for firm matches. Clone size appears in some rows only: once, few, many, or a class for an expanded clone.

NA | TRBJ1-5 | NA | TRBV6-6 | CASSQQGAQPQHF | TGTGCCAGCAGTCAACAGGGAGCTCAGCCCCAGCATTTT
NA | TRBJ1-5 | NA | TRBV28 | CASSRGNQPQHF | TGTGCCAGCAGTAGAGGCAATCAGCCCCAGCATTTT
TRBD2 | TRBJ2-5 | few | TRBV9 | CASSVDGGKETQYF | TGTGCCAGCAGCGTAGACGGGGGGAAAGAGACCCAGTACTTC
NA | TRBJ2-1 | few | TRBV29-1 | CSVEGGVKDNEQFF | TGCAGCGTTGAAGGGGGAGTAAAGGACAATGAGCAGTTCTTC
NA | TRBJ1-1 | NA | TRBV28 | CASRATGWGTEAFF | TGTGCCAGCAGAGCTACAGGGTGGGGAACTGAAGCTTTCTTT
NA | TRBJ1-5 | NA | TRBV25-1 | CASSDGSQPQHF | TGTGCCAGCAGTGATGGGAGTCAGCCCCAGCATTTT
NA | TRBJ1-2 | NA | TRBV6-5 | CASSPTPIGYTF | TGTGCCAGCAGCCCTACCCCCATTGGCTACACCTTC
NA | TRBJ2-5 | NA | TRBV11-3 | CASSSGNQETQYF | TGTGCCAGCAGCTCCGGGAACCAAGAGACCCAGTACTTC
TRBD1 | TRBJ1-5 | NA | TRBV7-6 | CASSLFTGDNQPQHF | TGTGCCAGCAGCTTGTTCACAGGGGACAATCAGCCCCAGCATTTT
NA | TRBJ1-5 | NA | TRBV10-1 | CASPVGGNQPQHF | TGCGCCAGCCCGGTTGGCGGCAATCAGCCCCAGCATTTT
TRBD2 | TRBJ2-1 | NA | TRBV11-3 | CASSLGTSGNNEQFF | TGTGCCAGCAGCCTCGGGACTAGCGGGAACAATGAGCAGTTCTTC
NA | TRBJ1-2 | NA | TRBV4-1 | CASSQDDLSRSIQLYGYTF | TGCGCCAGCAGCCAAGATGACCTATCCAGGTCAATTCAACTCTATGGCTACACCTTC
TRBD2 | TRBJ2-1 | NA | TRBV11-2 | CASSLSSGRYNEQFF | TGTGCCAGCAGCTTATCTAGCGGGAGGTACAATGAGCAGTTCTTC
TRBD1 | TRBJ1-1 | few | TRBV6-5 | CASSRQGSAEAFF | TGTGCCAGCAGCCGACAGGGTAGCGCTGAAGCTTTCTTT
NA | TRBJ2-7 | NA | TRBV25-1 | CASRPAGRYEQYF | TGTGCCAGCAGACCCGCTGGGCGCTACGAGCAGTACTTC
NA | TRBJ1-1 | NA | TRBV21-1 | CASSNRDRGMNTEAFF | TGTGCCAGCAGCAACCGGGACAGGGGGATGAACACTGAAGCTTTCTTT
TRBD1 | TRBJ1-4 | NA | TRBV11-2 | CASSHGQGATNEKLFF | TGTGCCAGCAGCCATGGACAGGGTGCAACTAATGAAAAACTGTTTTTT
NA | TRBJ1-6 | NA | TRBV28 | CASSPGVPSYNSPLHF | TGTGCCAGCAGTCCAGGGGTCCCCTCCTATAATTCACCCCTCCACTTT
TRBD1 | TRBJ1-2 | NA | TRBV18 | CASSPPGRGHLRYGYTF | TGTGCCAGCTCTCCGCCGGGGAGGGGGCACTTACGCTATGGCTACACCTTC
TRBD2 | TRBJ2-1 | NA | TRBV13 | CASSPPQTSGGNEQFF | TGTGCCAGCAGCCCCCCACAGACTAGCGGGGGGAATGAGCAGTTCTTC
NA | TRBJ1-5 | NA | TRBV28 | CASSSQTGPSNQPQHF | TGTGCCAGCAGTTCCCAGACAGGACCTAGCAATCAGCCCCAGCATTTT
NA | TRBJ2-1 | many | TRBV7-3 | CASSLMAGSDEQFF | TGTGCCAGCAGCTTAATGGCGGGATCGGATGAGCAGTTCTTC
NA | TRBJ2-4 | NA | TRBV7-2 | CASSLDSRGRARGYF | TGTGCCAGCAGCTTAGACAGTCGAGGTCGGGCCCGCGGGTACTTC
NA | TRBJ1-3 | NA | TRBV19 | CASTRLGAFSGNTIYF | TGTGCCAGTACCCGCCTGGGGGCATTCTCTGGAAACACCATATATTTT
NA | TRBJ2-7 | NA | TRBV7-2 | CASSGGGTVSYEQYF | TGTGCCAGCTCCGGAGGGGGGACAGTTTCCTACGAGCAGTACTTC
NA | TRBJ2-1 | NA | TRBV30 | CAWSVHLGEQFF | TGTGCCTGGAGTGTACATCTGGGTGAGCAGTTCTTC
TRBD2 | TRBJ2-5 | NA | TRBV19 | CASSMTSGETQYF | TGTGCCAGTAGTATGACTAGCGGAGAGACCCAGTACTTC
NA | TRBJ1-1 | NA | TRBV18 | CASSLEKTRNTEAFF | TGTGCCAGCTCACTAGAAAAAACAAGAAACACTGAAGCTTTCTTT
NA | TRBJ2-5 | NA | TRBV28 | CASSFGGVSRYQETQYF | TGTGCCAGCAGTTTCGGTGGTGTCAGCCGGTACCAAGAGACCCAGTACTTC
NA | TRBJ2-2 | NA | TRBV5-1 | CASSLTVNTGELFF | TGCGCCAGCAGCTTGACGGTTAACACCGGGGAGCTGTTTTTT
TRBD1 | TRBJ1-1 | NA | TRBV27 | CASSLFTQGDRNTEAFF | TGTGCCAGCAGTTTATTTACACAGGGGGATCGGAACACTGAAGCTTTCTTT
NA | TRBJ2-6 | NA | TRBV9 | CASSRGYRQFSGANVLTF | TGTGCCAGCAGCAGGGGATACAGGCAATTCTCTGGGGCCAACGTCCTGACTTTC
NA | TRBJ2-7 | NA | TRBV27 | CASSRRDLGEQYF | TGTGCCAGCAGCCGCCGGGACCTCGGGGAGCAGTACTTC
TRBD1 | TRBJ2-7 | NA | TRBV7-9 | CASSLKGTGGYEQYF | TGTGCCAGCAGCTTAAAAGGGACAGGGGGCTACGAGCAGTACTTC
NA | TRBJ1-5 | once | TRBV28 | CASSPTTGLKNNQPQHF | TGTGCCAGCAGTCCCACCACAGGGCTCAAGAACAATCAGCCCCAGCATTTT
TRBD1 | TRBJ1-1 | NA | TRBV27 | CASSYQQGAATEAFF | TGTGCCAGCAGCTACCAACAGGGGGCGGCGACTGAAGCTTTCTTT
TRBD1 | TRBJ2-5 | NA | TRBV5-1 | CASGTGVGDLETQYF | TGCGCCAGTGGGACAGGGGTGGGTGACTTAGAGACCCAGTACTTC
NA | TRBJ2-1 | NA | TRBV11-1 | CASSSRLGGIYNEQFF | TGTGCCAGCAGCTCGCGACTAGGAGGTATCTACAATGAGCAGTTCTTC
NA | TRBJ1-5 | few | TRBV29-1 | CSVQGGANQPQHF | TGCAGCGTTCAAGGGGGGGCCAATCAGCCCCAGCATTTT
NA | TRBJ2-7 | NA | TRBV7-8 | CASSLAGSDEQYF | TGTGCCAGCAGCTTAGCTGGGAGCGACGAGCAGTACTTC
NA | TRBJ2-7 | NA | TRBV27 | CASSLSRRHEQYF | TGTGCCAGCAGTTTATCCCGACGACACGAGCAGTACTTC
TRBD2 | TRBJ2-3 | NA | TRBV10-1 | CASSQLIAGGDTQYF | TGCGCCAGCAGCCAACTAATAGCGGGAGGAGATACGCAGTATTTT
NA | TRBJ1-1 | NA | TRBV30 | CAWSRGINTEAFF | TGTGCCTGGAGTCGAGGAATAAACACTGAAGCTTTCTTT
NA | TRBJ2-1 | many | TRBV23-1 | CASSQAGTHEYNEQFF | TGCGCCAGCAGTCAAGCCGGGACGCATGAATACAATGAGCAGTTCTTC